This T cell receptor (beta chain) was sequenced during a study of blood T cells in healthy people across ages. This CDR3 has 16 amino acids. The trim removed 7 bases at V and 3 bases at J, leaving 12 bases unmatched. Whole-study results and caveats: TCR beta diversity correlated strongly with naive T cell percentage. Naive CD4+ cell counts and diversity both ran higher in long-lived than in aged donors.

With respect to this clonotype: Antigen: not known.

A second PCR, run for roughly 7 to 12 cycles, used a sample-barcoded 5' primer plus a J-beta primer mix. With 12 random nucleotides, a template-switch adaptor tagged each individual cDNA molecule. A single record per CDR3 protein comes from TCRdb applying MiXCR to the 5' RACE reads. There are about 780,000 distinct CDR3 sequences in the sample; 35% to 50% occur only once, and around 18% lies in the top ten. All donors came from Russia, were Caucasian and healthy, and spanned ages about 6 to 90. The V and J genes are TRBV12-3 or TRBV12-4 and TRBJ2-5; 9 bases line up with TRBD2. Sequencing input: blood. The sequence came from a man aged 80 or over in good health. Here the CDR3 reads CASTRRSGRPEETQYF. CDR3 bases: TGTGCCAGCACCCGTCGGAGCGGGAGGCCTGAAGAGACCCAGTACTTC.